This T cell receptor (beta chain) stems from a study of neurological immune-mediated disorders. This clonotype was recorded at least ten times. CDR3 length: 14 amino acids. Germline CDR1 is DFQATT and CDR2 is SNEGSKA (reference sequence). V was cut by 3 bases and J by 0 bases, with 11 bases left in between. The making of cDNA relied on 5'RACE with 10-nucleotide random UMIs. TCRdb reprocessed the 5' RACE reads with MiXCR, giving one entry per CDR3 protein. The data hold around 40,000 distinct CDR3 sequences, with 6% to 7.5% observed a single time. The sorted libraries were made from 750,000 to 1,000,000 CD4+ or CD8+ T cells.

This receptor was obtained from a middle-aged man in good health. V and J are TRBV20-1 and TRBJ1-1; D gene unclear. Sequenced sample: CD4+ T cells from blood. The CDR3, as DNA: TGCAGTGCTAGCTTAGTATCGATGAACACTGAAGCTTTCTTT. Residues: CSASLVSMNTEAFF.